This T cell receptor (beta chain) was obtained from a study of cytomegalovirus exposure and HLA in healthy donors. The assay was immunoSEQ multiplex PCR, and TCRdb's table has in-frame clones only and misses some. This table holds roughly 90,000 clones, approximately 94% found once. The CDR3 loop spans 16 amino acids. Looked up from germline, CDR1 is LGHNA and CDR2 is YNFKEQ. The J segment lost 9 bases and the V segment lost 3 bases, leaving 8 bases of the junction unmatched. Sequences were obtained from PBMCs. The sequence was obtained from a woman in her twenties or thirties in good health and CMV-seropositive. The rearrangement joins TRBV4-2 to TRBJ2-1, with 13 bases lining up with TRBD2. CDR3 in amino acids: CASSQGGTSGIGEQFF. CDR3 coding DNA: TGTGCCAGCAGCCAGGGGGGGACTAGCGGGATTGGTGAGCAGTTCTTC.